The present TCR beta chain was sequenced within a study of prognosis after radiotherapy for stage I lung cancer. Study-wide background: About 15 cases involved newly diagnosed primary stage I lung tumors, and roughly 5 involved oligometastatic NSCLC subsequent to surgical resection of the primary tumor. Whereas more than ten patients had adenocarcinoma, squamous cell carcinoma was the tumor in more than 5. After radiotherapy, distant metastases appeared in a handful of patients at a median of around seven months, and some 15 patients showed no significant progression.

Genomic DNA provided the template from which TCR beta CDR3 was amplified by two-round multiplex PCR. First-round PCR used primers specific to each TRBV and TRBJ gene. Each CDR3 protein gets one entry after TCRdb re-called the multiplex PCR reads with MiXCR. The table lists some 16,000 distinct CDR3 sequences, 29% of them singletons, with approximately 31% in the top ten. Germline loops: CDR1 SGHDT, CDR2 YYEEEE. V lost 1 base to trimming and J lost 2 bases, with 10 bases between them. The CDR3 length is 14 residues. This clonotype has at least ten counts. The chain uses TRBV5-6 and TRBJ2-7; D may be TRBD2 (7 bases). The specimen comprised PBMCs, sampled before or after stereotactic body radiation therapy (not recorded which). The TCR originated in a donor over 45 with non-small cell lung cancer. In DNA form, the CDR3 reads TGTGCCAGCAGCTTGATGGGGGGGCCCTACGAGCAGTACTTC. Translation: CASSLMGGPYEQYF.